The 19 T cell receptor beta chains below come from one sample, sequenced in a study of liver allograft versus peripheral blood T cells. Study-wide context: T cell receptor repertoires in transplanted livers were compared with those in recipients' peripheral blood.

One entry per CDR3 protein results from TCRdb running MiXCR on the reads. The sample lists around 16,000 distinct CDR3 sequences; around a fifth were seen once. All receptors derive from a human patient who had a liver transplant. Some T cells may be provided by the graft donor.

The gene calls are TRBV20-1 and TRBJ2-7; 9 positions agree with TRBD1. The junction had 4 bases not matched to a gene; V was cut back by 2 bases and J by 2 bases. The CDR3 sequence is 14 residues long. Looked up from germline, CDR1 is DFQATT and CDR2 is SNEGSKA (reference sequence). This chain's CDR3 is CSARRQGVPYEQYF. In DNA form, the CDR3 reads TGCAGTGCTAGAAGACAGGGGGTTCCCTACGAGCAGTACTTC.

In its sample, this clonotype was seen many times. The V call is TRBV19, the J call TRBJ2-1; 11 nucleotides agree with TRBD1. CDR3 length: 19 residues. Germline values: CDR1 LNHDA, CDR2 SQIVND (reference sequence). J lost 2 bases, V lost 6 bases, and 15 bases had no gene match. CDR3 sequence: CASRPDRGPTRPAYNEQFF. The CDR3 bases are TGTGCCAGTAGACCGGACAGGGGGCCGACGAGACCCGCCTACAATGAGCAGTTCTTC.

This clonotype was seen repeatedly, ten times or more. V usage is TRBV6-6 and J usage is TRBJ1-1; no reliable D call. This CDR3 has 12 amino acids. The V gene's germline CDR1 is MNHNY and CDR2 SVGAGI (reference sequence). The V gene lost 6 bases and the J gene lost 7 bases, with 12 bases spanning the gap. The CDR3 is CASRRETGEAFF. DNA of the CDR3: TGTGCCAGCAGGAGGGAGACGGGTGAAGCTTTCTTT.

This clonotype was seen only a few times. CDR3 sequence (DNA): TGTGCCACCAGTGGAAATAACAGGGGAGGGGGAGAGACCCAGTACTTC. It specifies CATSGNNRGGGETQYF. The chain recombines TRBV24-1 with TRBJ2-5, with D possibly being TRBD1 or TRBD2 (7 bases each). The germline CDR1 and CDR2 sequences are KGHDR and SFDVKD. V was trimmed by 5 bases and J by 4 bases, leaving 19 bases between them. This CDR3 has 16 amino acids.

For this clonotype: At one boundary the junction diverges from the germline segment, which might be a read error. The chain is built from TRBV18 and TRBJ2-3, with a tentative D call TRBD2 (6 bases). CDR3 length: 16 amino acids. Germline V gene data show CDR1 as KGHSH and CDR2 as LQKENI. The CDR3 nucleotides are TGTGCCAGCTCGCCATGGGGGGTCCGAAGCACAAATACGCAGTATTTT. Protein sequence: CASSPWGVRSTNTQYF.

The chain combines TRBV28 with TRBJ2-3; D gene ambiguous. Deletions cut 1 base from V and 2 bases from J, with 4 bases between. The CDR3 runs 13 residues. CDR1 is MDHEN, CDR2 SYDVKM, per germline. CDR3 sequence (DNA): TGTGCCAGCAGTTTATCGAACACAGATACGCAGTATTTT. This encodes CASSLSNTDTQYF.

This clonotype came up a few times. The chain employs TRBV5-5 and TRBJ1-6; D might be TRBD1 (6 bases). With 0 bases removed from V and 7 bases from J, the gap between germline ends came to 11 bases. In germline, CDR1 is SGHKS, CDR2 YYEKEE (reference sequence). This CDR3 spans 15 amino acids. CDR3 sequence reads: CASSLAGQRNSPLHF. As DNA, the CDR3 is TGTGCCAGCAGCTTGGCTGGACAGCGGAATTCACCCCTCCACTTT. Based on the CDR3 plus reference TRBV5-5 and TRBJ1-6, the full variable domain is DAGVTQSPTHLIKTRGQQVTLRCSPISGHKSVSWYQQVLGQGPQFIFQYYEKEERGRGNFPDRFSARQFPNYSSELNVNALLLGDSALYLCASSLAGQRNSPLHFGNGTRLTVT.

This sequence joins TRBV7-9 and TRBJ2-5; 8 nucleotides agree with TRBD1. The CDR3 covers 15 residues. Germline V CDR1 and CDR2: SEHNR, FQNEAQ (reference sequence). The V gene end was trimmed by 5 bases and the J gene end by 5 bases; junction bases not matched to a gene: 10. CDR3 in DNA: TGTGCCAGCAGCCCCCGGGACAGGATTGGGGAGACCCAGTACTTC. This gives the protein CASSPRDRIGETQYF. Full variable domain (remainder filled in from reference TRBV7-9 and TRBJ2-5): DTGVSQNPRHKITKRGQNVTFRCDPISEHNRLYWYRQTLGQGPEFLTYFQNEAQLEKSRLLSDRFSAERPKGSFSTLEIQRTEQGDSAMYLCASSPRDRIGETQYFGPGTRLLVL.

There are a few counts of this clonotype. This CDR3 is CASRPDPNTGELFF. CDR3 in DNA: TGTGCCAGCAGACCGGACCCGAACACCGGGGAGCTGTTTTTT. The gene calls are TRBV6-2 or TRBV6-3 and TRBJ2-2, with D uncertain. The CDR3 totals 14 residues. Germline V gene lookup returns CDR1 MNHEY and CDR2 SVGEGT. Trimming pared 6 bases from V and 0 bases from J, leaving 8 bases between.

Within the sample, this clonotype is medium-sized. This chain uses TRBV29-1 with TRBJ1-1, with D unresolved. The CDR3 sequence is 15 residues long. Trimming took 3 bases from V and 2 from J, leaving 16 bases between them. CDR1 SQVTM and CDR2 ANQGSEA come from the germline V gene. CDR3 in DNA: TGCAGCGTTGATTACGGACTCCTGGGAAACACTGAAGCTTTCTTT. Translation: CSVDYGLLGNTEAFF.

V and J are TRBV19 and TRBJ2-1, with D perhaps being TRBD1 or TRBD2 (5 bases each). Trimming shortened V by 6 bases and J by 0 bases, and 12 bases separated the two germline ends. CDR3 length: 15 amino acids. The germline V gene has CDR1 LNHDA and CDR2 SQIVND (reference sequence). CDR3 residues: CASRWDVSSYNEQFF. The CDR3 DNA reads as TGTGCCAGTAGGTGGGACGTCAGCTCCTACAATGAGCAGTTCTTC.

This clonotype was found a few times. The chain carries TRBV19 and TRBJ2-2; perhaps TRBD1 as D (6 bases). V was shortened by 9 bases and J by 6 bases, with 20 bases between the two germline ends. In germline, CDR1 is LNHDA, CDR2 SQIVND (reference sequence). The CDR3 spans 15 residues. The CDR3 sequence is CASEPGTFKPGELFF. The CDR3 region has the DNA TGTGCCAGCGAACCCGGGACATTTAAACCCGGGGAGCTGTTTTTT.

This clonotype has only one observation. This clone may be a read error of a much larger clone one base away. This sequence joins TRBV7-2 and TRBJ2-2; either TRBD1 or TRBD2 may supply D (7 bases each). CDR3 size: 16 residues. Per the germline V gene, CDR1 is SGHTA and CDR2 is FQGNSA. Trimming shortened V by 3 bases and J by 5 bases, and 16 bases separated the two germline ends. For the CDR3, the DNA is TGTGCCAGCAGCTTTGCGACAGGGAGGGGGACCGGGGAGCTGTTTTTT. As protein: CASSFATGRGTGELFF.

The rearrangement joins TRBV5-4 to TRBJ2-7; TRBD1 matches 7 bases. The junction had 3 bases not matched to a gene; V was cut back by 5 bases and J by 1 base. Germline CDR1 and CDR2: SGHNT and YYREEE (reference sequence). This CDR3 region has 13 residues. CDR3 sequence reads: CASRPGGSYEQYF. Written as DNA, the CDR3 is TGTGCCAGCAGACCAGGGGGATCCTACGAGCAGTACTTC.

This clonotype showed up just a few times. The V call is TRBV20-1, the J call TRBJ2-2; TRBD1 aligns across 9 bases. V shed 1 base and J 1 base; nucleotides not matched to a gene: 1. The germline V gene encodes CDR1 DFQATT and CDR2 SNEGSKA (reference sequence). The CDR3 sequence is 15 residues long. Here the CDR3 DNA reads TGCAGTGCTAGAGTGGACAGGGGGAACACCGGGGAGCTGTTTTTT. Residues: CSARVDRGNTGELFF.

The CDR3 is CASSPRTKEKLFF. In DNA, the CDR3 is TGTGCCAGCTCACCACGGACAAAAGAAAAACTGTTTTTT. The V call is TRBV18, the J call TRBJ1-4; TRBD1 might be the D (5 bases). Germline V CDR1 and CDR2: KGHSH, LQKENI. This CDR3 is 13 amino acids long. V was trimmed by 1 base and J by 8 bases, leaving 8 bases between them.

This clonotype is termed medium-sized. This chain joins TRBV27 and TRBJ1-6, with TRBD1 matching over 9 bases. Germline CDR1 and CDR2: MNHEY and SMNVEV (reference sequence). J lost 4 bases, V lost 8 bases, and 6 bases had no gene match. This CDR3 region has 15 residues. CDR3 region: CASGPGTGYNSPLHF. The CDR3 bases are TGTGCCAGCGGACCCGGGACAGGGTATAATTCACCCCTCCACTTT.

With regard to this clonotype: Since a much larger clone is just one base distant, this may be a read error. The V gene is TRBV6-2 or TRBV6-3, the J gene TRBJ2-5; D remains ambiguous. V lost 9 bases to trimming and J lost 4 bases, with 15 bases between them. CDR3 size: 13 residues. CDR1 MNHEY and CDR2 SVGEGT come from the germline V gene. CDR3: CASRKLERETQYF. Written as DNA, the CDR3 is TGTGCCAGTAGGAAGCTGGAGAGAGAGACCCAGTACTTC.

This clonotype has a count of ten or more. The chain has TRBV6-5 and TRBJ1-5, with D perhaps matching TRBD1 (6 bases). V was shortened by 2 bases and J by 7 bases, with 15 bases between the two germline ends. The CDR3 sequence is 15 residues long. The V gene's germline CDR1 is MNHEY and CDR2 SVGAGI. The CDR3 loop is CASSYGRGRGQPQHF. The DNA for the CDR3 is TGTGCCAGCAGTTACGGCAGGGGCAGGGGCCAGCCCCAGCATTTT.